A single sample is the source of the 18 T cell receptor beta chains below, sequenced in a study of a mutant IDH1 vaccine in newly diagnosed glioma. The time point was: baseline, week 1 (first vaccination visit). Noted treatment: pre-vaccination baseline after standard-of-care therapy. Sequenced by immunoSEQ multiplex PCR; TCRdb stores in-frame clones only, minus some. In the table there are about 92,000 clones, approximately 83% of which are singletons. The sample consisted of PBMCs, taken from a glioma patient treated with radiotherapy, temozolomide or both. These receptors came from a woman aged 50 to 60 with glioma.

This sequence joins TRBV13 and TRBJ2-1, with no clear D. This CDR3 has 16 residues. The V and J ends lost 0 bases and 0 bases respectively, with 9 bases between them. Germline values: CDR1 PRHDT, CDR2 FYEKMQ (reference sequence). The CDR3 bases are TGTGCCAGCAGCTTAGGCCCGCTCAGCTCCTACAATGAGCAGTTCTTC. It specifies CASSLGPLSSYNEQFF.

This chain connects TRBV5-6 to TRBJ1-6, with D possibly TRBD1 on 5 matching bases. There are 19 residues in the CDR3. V was shortened by 0 bases and J by 0 bases, with 16 bases between the two germline ends. CDR1 and CDR2 from the germline V gene are SGHDT and YYEEEE. The CDR3 sequence: CASSLGAGSANSYNSPLHF. CDR3 nucleotides: TGTGCCAGCAGCTTGGGGGCAGGGTCGGCCAACTCCTATAATTCACCCCTCCACTTT.

The table lists this clone with a count of one. J is TRBJ1-1 and V is TRBV10-1; no clear D. Trimming stripped 3 bases from V and 4 bases from J, with 9 bases between. Germline V gene sequence: CDR1 WNHNN, CDR2 SYGVQD (reference sequence). This CDR3 has 13 amino acids. The CDR3 loop reads CASSDVGITEAFF. The CDR3 nucleotides read TGCGCCAGCAGTGATGTAGGGATCACTGAAGCTTTCTTT.

The chain uses TRBV6-1 and TRBJ1-1; D gene ambiguous. The CDR3 extends over 13 amino acids. Trimming cost V 2 bases and J 3 bases, with 7 bases left between them. CDR1 is MNHNS, CDR2 SASEGT, per germline. The CDR3 DNA reads as TGTGCCAGCAGTGAAAGGGCATACACTGAAGCTTTCTTT. Amino acid sequence: CASSERAYTEAFF.

This chain connects TRBV4-1 to TRBJ1-5; maybe TRBD1 (6 bases). The CDR3 totals 17 residues. Trimming left V 1 base short and J 4 bases short, with 17 bases between. The germline gives CDR1 MGHRA, CDR2 YSYEKL. The CDR3 DNA reads TGCGCCAGCAGCCAAGTCCATCTGACGGACAGAAATCAGCCCCAGCATTTT. Translated: CASSQVHLTDRNQPQHF.

This clone was picked up one time. The V call is TRBV4-1, the J call TRBJ2-7, with D possibly TRBD2 on 6 matching bases. Germline V gives CDR1 MGHRA, CDR2 YSYEKL. The V gene lost 4 bases and the J gene lost 0 bases, with 16 bases spanning the gap. The CDR3 covers 16 residues. The CDR3 sequence is CASSRGGSDYSYEQYF. The DNA for the CDR3 is TGCGCCAGCAGCCGGGGAGGTTCAGACTACTCCTACGAGCAGTACTTC.

The V call is TRBV28, the J call TRBJ1-1; 8 positions agree with TRBD1. CDR3 size: 13 residues. CDR1 is MDHEN and CDR2 is SYDVKM in the germline V gene. J lost 7 bases, V lost 6 bases, and 7 bases had no gene match. The DNA for the CDR3 is TGTGCCAGCAGGAACAGGGGGTTGGATGAAGCTTTCTTT. Its translation: CASRNRGLDEAFF.

The chain joins TRBV6-5 to TRBJ2-5; possible D gene TRBD1, 5 bases. Germline-derived CDR1 and CDR2 are MNHEY and SVGAGI. The CDR3 covers 12 residues. V gave up 8 bases and J gave up 4 bases, with 11 bases separating them. CDR3 nucleotide sequence: TGTGCCAGCGGCAGGGCCGGAGAGACCCAGTACTTC. It encodes CASGRAGETQYF.

This chain links TRBV11-2 with TRBJ1-2; the D gene is possibly TRBD1 (6 bases). Germline-derived CDR1 and CDR2 are SGHAT and FQNNGV. The V end lost 4 bases, the J end lost 3 bases, and 9 bases lay between the germline ends. The CDR3 is 13 residues long. The CDR3, as DNA: TGTGCCAGCAGCTCAGGGGCGGACTATGGCTACACCTTC. This sequence encodes CASSSGADYGYTF.

A few counts support this clone. The V and J genes are TRBV5-1 and TRBJ2-7; no firm D call. This CDR3 contains 12 residues. V was shortened by 4 bases and J by 1 base, with 6 bases between the two germline ends. Germline assignment: CDR1 SGHRS and CDR2 YFSETQ. CDR3 sequence reads: CASSRESYEQYF. In nucleotides, the CDR3 is TGCGCCAGCAGCCGCGAGTCCTACGAGCAGTACTTC.

This clone was seen only a few times. V and J are TRBV7-8 and TRBJ1-1; D unresolved. The CDR3 loop spans 18 amino acids. Deletions cut 2 bases from V and 0 bases from J, with 19 bases between. Germline values: CDR1 SGHVS, CDR2 FQNEAQ. The CDR3 nucleotides read TGTGCCAGCAGCTTATTTGGAGGCTCCCCCGGGGTGAACACTGAAGCTTTCTTT. Translating it yields CASSLFGGSPGVNTEAFF.

This clone was observed a handful of times. V is TRBV10-3 and J is TRBJ1-1; D not certain. Germline V gene sequence: CDR1 ENHRY, CDR2 SYGVKD. The V gene lost 3 bases and the J gene lost 0 bases, with 8 bases spanning the gap. CDR3 length equals 14 residues. CDR3 sequence: CAISDGTMNTEAFF. In nucleotides, the CDR3 is TGTGCCATCAGTGACGGTACCATGAACACTGAAGCTTTCTTT.

V is TRBV5-1 and J is TRBJ1-1; 9 nucleotides align to TRBD1. The CDR3 covers 14 residues. Germline V gene sequence: CDR1 SGHRS, CDR2 YFSETQ. With 4 bases clipped from V and 5 bases from J, the junction kept 6 bases outside the gene matches. The CDR3 DNA follows: TGCGCCAGCAGCGAGGGACAGGGTGGAACTGAAGCTTTCTTT. Its translation: CASSEGQGGTEAFF.

J is TRBJ1-1 and V is TRBV5-4; D is ambiguous. Germline V CDR1 and CDR2: SGHNT, YYREEE (reference sequence). The CDR3 runs 13 residues. The V gene lost 3 bases and the J gene lost 1 base, with 7 bases spanning the gap. The CDR3 sequence is CASSSPGNTEAFF. The CDR3 DNA reads as TGTGCCAGCAGCTCTCCCGGGAACACTGAAGCTTTCTTT.

The CDR3 DNA reads TGTGCCAGCAGCTACCAGGACAGTTATGAAGCTTTCTTT. Amino acids: CASSYQDSYEAFF. This chain links TRBV6-1 with TRBJ1-1; D perhaps matches TRBD1 (6 bases). This CDR3 is built from 13 residues. V lost 6 bases to trimming and J lost 7 bases, with 15 bases between them. CDR1 and CDR2 from the germline V gene are MNHNS and SASEGT.

The CDR3 loop reads CASSLGTGGTEQYF. CDR3 coding DNA: TGTGCCAGCAGCTTGGGAACAGGGGGCACCGAGCAGTACTTC. The rearrangement joins TRBV7-9 to TRBJ2-7; 9 nucleotides align to TRBD1. Germline V lookup: CDR1 SEHNR, CDR2 FQNEAQ (reference sequence). Trimming took 3 bases from V and 6 from J; bases not matched to a gene: 6. The CDR3 is made up of 14 amino acids.

The chain couples TRBV7-3 to TRBJ2-5; unclear D gene. Germline V gene sequence: CDR1 SGHTA, CDR2 FQGTGA. Deletions cut 5 bases from V and 3 bases from J, with 13 bases between. There are 14 residues in the CDR3. CDR3 nucleotide sequence: TGTGCCAGCAGCCTACCAGGAATGGAAGAGACCCAGTACTTC. The encoded protein is CASSLPGMEETQYF.

The chain links TRBV7-6 to TRBJ2-5; D perhaps matches TRBD2 (5 bases). The germline V gene has CDR1 SGHVS and CDR2 FNYEAQ. This CDR3 region has 14 residues. The V end was cut by 5 bases, the J end by 3 bases, with 13 bases between. CDR3 DNA sequence: TGTGCCAGCAGCGAGGACTGGACGAAAGAGACCCAGTACTTC. Translated: CASSEDWTKETQYF.